The rows below give T cell receptor beta chains drawn from one sample of a study of shared clonotypes between healthy human individuals. This table comes from immunoSEQ multiplex PCR, and its TCRdb copy is limited to in-frame clones, with some not included. The data contain around 600,000 clones, about 95% of them singletons. Sequenced input: naive CD8+ T cells sorted from blood. These receptors came from a woman under 40 in good health. Each CDR3 is given with its conserved first and last residue. D genes are given only for firm matches. Expanded clones are given a class, and other clones once, few, many or no size at all.

d_call	clone_size	v_call	j_call	cdr3_nt	cdr3_aa
.	.	TRBV13	TRBJ1-4	TGTGCCAGCAGCCCCGGGACAAGCGAAAAACTGTTTTTT	CASSPGTSEKLFF
TRBD2	.	TRBV27	TRBJ2-7	TGTGCCAGCAGAAATAGCGGGAGGTACTCCTACGAGCAGTACTTC	CASRNSGRYSYEQYF
.	.	TRBV10-2	TRBJ2-1	TGCGCCAGCAGTGACGGGGGAAGACTAAGAGAGCAGTTCTTC	CASSDGGRLREQFF
TRBD1	.	TRBV11-2	TRBJ2-3	TGTGCCAGCAGCACCCCAGGGGGCCCAGATACGCAGTATTTT	CASSTPGGPDTQYF
.	.	TRBV28	TRBJ2-7	TGTGCCAGCACCCCTATAGGGGCGGGATATTACGAGCAGTACTTC	CASTPIGAGYYEQYF
.	.	TRBV4-2	TRBJ2-7	TGTGCCAGCAGCCAAGGAGGACAGAGCTACGAGCAGTACTTC	CASSQGGQSYEQYF
.	few	TRBV27	TRBJ2-7	TGTGCCAGCAGTTTTTCCAGCTCCTACGAGCAGTACTTC	CASSFSSSYEQYF
.	.	TRBV27	TRBJ1-6	TGTGCCAGCCGACCCGGCTCCTATAATTCACCCCTCCACTTT	CASRPGSYNSPLHF
TRBD2	.	TRBV5-1	TRBJ2-7	TGCGCCAGCAGCTGGACTAGCGGGAGATCCGAGCAGTACTTC	CASSWTSGRSEQYF
.	.	TRBV4-1	TRBJ2-7	TGCGCCAGCAGCCAAGATCGGGCAGTAAGCTACGAGCAGTACTTC	CASSQDRAVSYEQYF
.	.	TRBV4-1	TRBJ2-7	TGCGCCAGCAGCCAAGATCTGGACACCTCCTACGAGCAGTACTTC	CASSQDLDTSYEQYF
.	.	TRBV27	TRBJ2-1	TGTGCCAGCAGTTTAGTTTCGGGGCCCTACAATGAGCAGTTCTTC	CASSLVSGPYNEQFF
.	.	TRBV6-5	TRBJ1-1	TGTGCCAGCAGTTACCGGACCGGGGGGCTTGGCACTGAAGCTTTCTTT	CASSYRTGGLGTEAFF
TRBD2	.	TRBV19	TRBJ2-7	TGTGCCAGTAGTATACTAGCGGGGGGAACCTACGAGCAGTACTTC	CASSILAGGTYEQYF
.	.	TRBV20-1	TRBJ2-4	TGCAGTCAAACCTATGGACTTATTCAGTACTTC	CSQTYGLIQYF
.	.	TRBV4-1	TRBJ2-3	TGCGCCAGCAGCCATTCTCAGGGTTTAGATACGCAGTATTTT	CASSHSQGLDTQYF
.	.	TRBV4-2	TRBJ2-2	TGTGCCAGCAGCCGGGGTGAGGGAGTGGGTACCGGGGAGCTGTTTTTT	CASSRGEGVGTGELFF
TRBD1	.	TRBV19	TRBJ1-1	TGTGCCAGTAGTAAGACAGGGCACATGAACACTGAAGCTTTCTTT	CASSKTGHMNTEAFF
.	.	TRBV4-2	TRBJ2-7	TGTGCCAGCAGCCAGGTAGCAGGGAACGAGCAGTACTTC	CASSQVAGNEQYF
.	.	TRBV6-5	TRBJ2-7	TGTGCCAGCAGTTACTCCGGCCTTGACGAGCAGTACTTC	CASSYSGLDEQYF
.	.	TRBV19	TRBJ1-4	TGTGCCAGCACGGAGGGTACTAATGAAAAACTGTTTTTT	CASTEGTNEKLFF
.	.	TRBV28	TRBJ1-5	TGTGCCAGCAGTCCATTAGGCAGGGGCAATCAGCCCCAGCATTTT	CASSPLGRGNQPQHF
.	.	TRBV10-3	TRBJ2-2	TGTGCCATCAGTGAGGAGGGGCGCGCCGGGGAGCTGTTTTTT	CAISEEGRAGELFF
.	.	TRBV2	TRBJ2-7	TGTGCCAGCAGTGATGGCGCCGTATGGGCGCTGGAGCAGTACTTC	CASSDGAVWALEQYF
.	.	TRBV27	TRBJ2-2	TGTGCCAGCAGTTTATTATCTAGGGGCGGGGAGCTGTTTTTT	CASSLLSRGGELFF
.	.	TRBV10-2	TRBJ2-7	TGCGCCAGCAGTGAGGGTTGGGCTACCTACGAGCAGTACTTC	CASSEGWATYEQYF
.	.	TRBV14	TRBJ2-1	TGTGCCAGCAGCCCGGGCAATGAGCAGTTCTTC	CASSPGNEQFF
TRBD1	.	TRBV2	TRBJ1-2	TGTGCCAGCAGAGCGGGACAGTCCTATGGCTACACCTTC	CASRAGQSYGYTF
TRBD2	once	TRBV27	TRBJ2-1	TGTGCCAGCAGTTTGACGGGAGGGCCGAAGCATGAGCAGTTCTTC	CASSLTGGPKHEQFF
.	.	TRBV9	TRBJ1-5	TGTGCCAGCAGCCCGACGGATAGCAATCAGCCCCAGCATTTT	CASSPTDSNQPQHF